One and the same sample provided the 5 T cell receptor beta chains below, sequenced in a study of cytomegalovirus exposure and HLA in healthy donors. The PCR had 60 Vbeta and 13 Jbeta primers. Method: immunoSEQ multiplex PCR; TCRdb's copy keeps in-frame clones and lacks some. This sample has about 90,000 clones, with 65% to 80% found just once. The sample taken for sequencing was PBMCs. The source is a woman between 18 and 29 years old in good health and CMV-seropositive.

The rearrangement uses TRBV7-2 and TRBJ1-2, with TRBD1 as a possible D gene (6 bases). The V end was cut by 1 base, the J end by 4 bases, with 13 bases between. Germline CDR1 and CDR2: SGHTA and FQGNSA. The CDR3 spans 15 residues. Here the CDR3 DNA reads TGTGCCAGCAGCTTAGATGGGACAAGGGCCTATGGCTACACCTTC. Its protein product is CASSLDGTRAYGYTF.

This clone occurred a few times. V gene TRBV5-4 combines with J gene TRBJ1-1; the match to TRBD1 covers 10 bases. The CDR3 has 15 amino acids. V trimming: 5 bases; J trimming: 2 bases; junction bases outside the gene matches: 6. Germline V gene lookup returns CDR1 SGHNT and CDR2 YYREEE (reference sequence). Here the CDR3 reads CASSRDRGYNTEAFF. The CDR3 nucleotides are TGTGCCAGCAGTCGGGACAGGGGATATAACACTGAAGCTTTCTTT. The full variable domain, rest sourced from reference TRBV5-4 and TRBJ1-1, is ETGVTQSPTHLIKTRGQQVTLRCSSQSGHNTVSWYQQALGQGPQFIFQYYREEENGRGNFPPRFSGLQFPNYSSELNVNALELDDSALYLCASSRDRGYNTEAFFGQGTRLTVV.

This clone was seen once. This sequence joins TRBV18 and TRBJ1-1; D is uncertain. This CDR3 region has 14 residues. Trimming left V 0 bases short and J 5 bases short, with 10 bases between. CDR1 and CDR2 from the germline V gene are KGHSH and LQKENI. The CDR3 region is CASSPPRGWTEAFF. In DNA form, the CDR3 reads TGTGCCAGCTCACCACCGCGGGGTTGGACTGAAGCTTTCTTT.

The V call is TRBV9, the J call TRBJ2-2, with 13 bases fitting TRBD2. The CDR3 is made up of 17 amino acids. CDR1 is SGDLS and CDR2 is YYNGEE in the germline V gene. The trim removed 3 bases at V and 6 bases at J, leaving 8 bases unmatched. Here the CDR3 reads CASSARTSGRPAGELFF. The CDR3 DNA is TGTGCCAGCAGCGCCAGGACTAGCGGGAGACCGGCCGGGGAGCTGTTTTTT.

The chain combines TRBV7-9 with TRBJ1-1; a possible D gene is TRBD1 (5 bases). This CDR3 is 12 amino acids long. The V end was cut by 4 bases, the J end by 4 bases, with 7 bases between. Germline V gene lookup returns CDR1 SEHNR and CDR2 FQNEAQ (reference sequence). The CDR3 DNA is TGTGCCAGCAGCTCGGGGGGCACTGAAGCTTTCTTT. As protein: CASSSGGTEAFF.